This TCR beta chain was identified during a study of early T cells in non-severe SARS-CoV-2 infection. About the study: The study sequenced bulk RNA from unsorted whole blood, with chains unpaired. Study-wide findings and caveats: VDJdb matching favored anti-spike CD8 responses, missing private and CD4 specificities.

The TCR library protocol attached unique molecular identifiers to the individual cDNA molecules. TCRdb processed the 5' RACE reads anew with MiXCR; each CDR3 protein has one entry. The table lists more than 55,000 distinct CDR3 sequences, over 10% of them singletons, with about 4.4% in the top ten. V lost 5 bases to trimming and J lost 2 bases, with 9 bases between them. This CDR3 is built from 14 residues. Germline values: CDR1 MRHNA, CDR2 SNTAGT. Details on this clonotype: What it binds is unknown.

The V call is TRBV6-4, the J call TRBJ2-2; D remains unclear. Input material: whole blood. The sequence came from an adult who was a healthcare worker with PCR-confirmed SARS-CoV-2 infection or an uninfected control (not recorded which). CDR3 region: CASSPRANTGELFF. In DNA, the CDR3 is TGTGCCAGCAGTCCCCGGGCCAACACCGGGGAGCTGTTTTTT.